These 27 T cell receptor beta chains were sequenced from one sample in a study of blood T cell repertoires in COVID-19. Data came from immunoSEQ multiplex PCR; TCRdb stores just in-frame clones and leaves some out. Counted here are around 400,000 clones, 70% to 90% occurring once; the ten biggest clones make up roughly 1.4%. The sample comprised PBMCs or T cells enriched from blood (not recorded which). The receptors stem from a woman aged 18-29 years who had been exposed to COVID-19.

V is TRBV7-2 and J is TRBJ1-4; D not resolved. This CDR3 region has 16 residues. CDR1 is SGHTA, CDR2 FQGNSA, per germline. The germline V and J ends were trimmed by 1 base and 4 bases, with 13 bases remaining between them. The CDR3 loop is CASSLVFGQINEKLFF. In DNA form, the CDR3 reads TGTGCCAGCAGCTTAGTATTTGGTCAGATTAATGAAAAACTGTTTTTT. Using reference TRBV7-2 and TRBJ1-4 for the parts outside the CDR3, the full variable domain is GAGVSQSPSNKVTEKGKDVELRCDPISGHTALYWYRQSLGQGLEFLIYFQGNSAPDKSGLPSDRFSAERTGGSVSTLTIQRTQQEDSAVYLCASSLVFGQINEKLFFGSGTQLSVL.

This rearrangement joins TRBV4-2 to TRBJ2-7, with a weak D call TRBD2 (5 bases). Germline CDR1 is LGHNA and CDR2 is YNFKEQ. CDR3 length: 15 residues. V lost 0 bases and J 0 bases, leaving 9 bases between the germline ends. The chain's CDR3 is CASSQERGSSYEQYF. The CDR3 DNA follows: TGTGCCAGCAGCCAAGAACGGGGTAGCTCCTACGAGCAGTACTTC.

This sequence joins TRBV28 and TRBJ2-7; the match to TRBD2 covers 14 bases. Per germline, CDR1 MDHEN and CDR2 SYDVKM. The CDR3 has 17 amino acids. V lost 6 bases to trimming and J lost 7 bases; unmatched junction nucleotides: 14. This chain's CDR3 is CASSTPKTSGRAWEQYF. The CDR3 region has the DNA TGTGCCAGCAGCACCCCTAAGACTAGCGGGAGGGCCTGGGAGCAGTACTTC. The complete variable domain, with remaining parts taken from reference TRBV28 and TRBJ2-7, reads DVKVTQSSRYLVKRTGEKVFLECVQDMDHENMFWYRQDPGLGLRLIYFSYDVKMKEKGDIPEGYSVSREKKERFSLILESASTNQTSMYLCASSTPKTSGRAWEQYFGPGTRLTVT.

This chain uses TRBV7-2 with TRBJ2-3, with D possibly being TRBD1 (6 bases). Germline V CDR1 and CDR2: SGHTA, FQGNSA. Trimming removed 6 bases at V and 0 bases at J, with 13 bases between. This CDR3 contains 15 residues. DNA of the CDR3: TGTGCCAGCAGACCAGACAGGCCTAGCACAGATACGCAGTATTTT. Encoded protein: CASRPDRPSTDTQYF.

The chain links TRBV4-2 to TRBJ2-1, with D maybe TRBD2 (5 bases). Germline CDR1 reads LGHNA; CDR2 reads YNFKEQ. The CDR3 is 13 amino acids. The V and J ends lost 1 base and 10 bases respectively, with 11 bases between them. CDR3 nucleotides: TGTGCCAGCAGCCAAGGTCGGGAAAAGGAGCAGTTCTTC. It specifies CASSQGREKEQFF.

The chain couples TRBV19 to TRBJ1-1; D unresolved. The V and J ends lost 1 base and 5 bases respectively, with 20 bases between them. The V gene's germline CDR1 is LNHDA and CDR2 SQIVND (reference sequence). The CDR3 length is 17 residues. CDR3 protein: CASSIGVRSGGGTEAFF. The CDR3 region has the DNA TGTGCCAGTAGTATAGGTGTCAGAAGCGGCGGTGGAACTGAAGCTTTCTTT.

This chain joins TRBV20-1 and TRBJ2-3; 9 nucleotides match TRBD2. The germline CDR1 and CDR2 sequences are DFQATT and SNEGSKA (reference sequence). The CDR3 consists of 15 residues. V gave up 3 bases and J gave up 6 bases; unmatched junction bases: 10. The CDR3 region is CSASLAGGSGDTQYF. The CDR3 DNA reads as TGCAGTGCTAGTCTCGCGGGAGGGTCGGGGGATACGCAGTATTTT.

The chain couples TRBV2 to TRBJ2-5, with TRBD1 matching 9 bases. This CDR3 is built from 17 residues. Germline-derived CDR1 and CDR2 are SNHLY and FYNNEI. The V gene end was trimmed by 5 bases and the J gene end by 2 bases; junction bases not matched to a gene: 12. The DNA for the CDR3 is TGTGCCAGCAGTAAAACCGGGACAGGGCTGGGACAAGAGACCCAGTACTTC. This gives the protein CASSKTGTGLGQETQYF.

This clone has a handful of counts. The chain has TRBV5-1 and TRBJ2-1; 8 bases map to TRBD2. V shed 0 bases, J shed 6 bases, and the junction held 5 bases outside the gene matches. The CDR3 is 15 residues long. CDR1 SGHRS and CDR2 YFSETQ come from the germline V gene. CDR3 sequence: CASSLGAGEPNEQFF. CDR3 in DNA: TGCGCCAGCAGCTTGGGAGCGGGAGAGCCCAATGAGCAGTTCTTC.

In its sample, this clone was seen once. This rearrangement joins TRBV23-1 to TRBJ1-2; D is unresolved. TRBV23-1 is reported as an ORF; its role is uncertain. V dropped 2 bases and J dropped 9 bases, with 16 bases sitting between them. This CDR3 comprises 14 residues. The CDR3: CASSQPPSLFSYTF. CDR3 in DNA: TGCGCCAGCAGTCAACCCCCCAGTTTGTTCAGCTACACCTTC.

The rearrangement joins TRBV28 to TRBJ1-1, with 8 bases that match TRBD1. Losses at the gene ends were 8 bases for V and 10 bases for J; bases not matched to a gene: 9. The CDR3 sequence is 12 residues long. CDR1 is MDHEN and CDR2 is SYDVKM in the germline V gene. Here the CDR3 DNA reads TGTGCCAGCGGATGGACAGGGTCTACAGCTTTCTTT. Translating gives CASGWTGSTAFF. Full variable domain (remainder filled in from reference TRBV28 and TRBJ1-1): DVKVTQSSRYLVKRTGEKVFLECVQDMDHENMFWYRQDPGLGLRLIYFSYDVKMKEKGDIPEGYSVSREKKERFSLILESASTNQTSMYLCASGWTGSTAFFGQGTRLTVV.

The genes are TRBV5-4 and TRBJ2-3, with D possibly matching TRBD2 (5 bases). V gave up 4 bases and J gave up 2 bases, with 11 bases separating them. The CDR3 is 14 amino acids. CDR1 is SGHNT, CDR2 YYREEE, per germline (reference sequence). This chain's CDR3 is CASSPAGYTDTQYF. The CDR3 coding sequence is TGTGCCAGCAGCCCCGCGGGCTACACAGATACGCAGTATTTT.

The chain combines TRBV27 with TRBJ2-7, with 11 bases matching TRBD2. Trimming cost V 6 bases and J 1 base; bases outside gene matches: 20. The CDR3 consists of 20 residues. Germline V gene lookup returns CDR1 MNHEY and CDR2 SMNVEV (reference sequence). CDR3 DNA: TGTGCCAGCAGCGAGACACCTTTCCTTCCGGGACTAGCGGTTTCCTACGAGCAGTACTTC. Protein product: CASSETPFLPGLAVSYEQYF.

The J gene is TRBJ1-3, the V gene TRBV6-5; D gene ambiguous. Germline CDR1 is MNHEY and CDR2 is SVGAGI. The CDR3 consists of 16 residues. With 0 bases removed from V and 0 bases from J, the gap between germline ends came to 9 bases. The CDR3 spells CASSYSRESSGNTIYF. DNA for the CDR3: TGTGCCAGCAGTTACTCTCGGGAGAGCTCTGGAAACACCATATATTTT.

This chain connects TRBV28 to TRBJ2-2; perhaps TRBD1 as D (6 bases). The CDR3 loop spans 15 amino acids. Germline V CDR1 and CDR2: MDHEN, SYDVKM. Trimming removed 3 bases from V and 4 bases from J, with 12 bases in between. The CDR3 nucleotides are TGTGCCAGCAGTTTTCCAGGGGTGATCACCGGGGAGCTGTTTTTT. This translates into CASSFPGVITGELFF.

The rearrangement joins TRBV6-2 or TRBV6-3 to TRBJ1-1, with TRBD1 matching 8 bases. V trimming: 6 bases; J trimming: 6 bases; junction bases outside the gene matches: 6. The CDR3 consists of 13 residues. Looked up from germline, CDR1 is MNHEY and CDR2 is SVGEGT. The CDR3 sequence is CASSGQGVAEAFF. The CDR3 DNA follows: TGTGCCAGCAGCGGACAGGGAGTAGCTGAAGCTTTCTTT.

The J gene is TRBJ2-7, the V gene TRBV19; 8 nucleotides match TRBD1. From germline, CDR1 is LNHDA and CDR2 SQIVND (reference sequence). This CDR3 is built from 15 residues. The V segment lost 3 bases and the J segment 2 bases; nucleotides outside the gene matches: 6. The CDR3 loop is CASSISGQGTYEQYF. The CDR3 region has the DNA TGTGCCAGTAGTATTTCAGGACAGGGCACCTACGAGCAGTACTTC.

The chain combines TRBV7-9 with TRBJ2-2; D is ambiguous. CDR1 is SEHNR, CDR2 FQNEAQ, per germline (reference sequence). This CDR3 comprises 12 residues. V dropped 1 base and J dropped 7 bases, with 4 bases sitting between them. The CDR3 spells CASSLVNGELFF. The CDR3 DNA reads TGTGCCAGCAGCTTAGTAAACGGGGAGCTGTTTTTT.

This clone was observed a single time. This sequence joins TRBV7-9 and TRBJ2-2, with D possibly TRBD1 on 6 matching bases. The CDR3 length is 16 residues. Germline V CDR1 and CDR2: SEHNR, FQNEAQ (reference sequence). V was pared by 8 bases and J by 1 base, with 17 bases between. CDR3 loop: CASRGSRGKNTGELFF. DNA for the CDR3: TGTGCCAGCCGGGGTAGTAGGGGGAAGAACACCGGGGAGCTGTTTTTT.

The chain couples TRBV2 to TRBJ2-1; 11 nucleotides align to TRBD2. The V segment lost 5 bases and the J segment 8 bases; nucleotides outside the gene matches: 11. The CDR3 is 16 residues long. Germline V lookup: CDR1 SNHLY, CDR2 FYNNEI. The CDR3 sequence is CASSRLAGGGFDEQFF. In DNA, the CDR3 is TGTGCCAGCAGTCGTCTAGCGGGAGGAGGTTTCGATGAGCAGTTCTTC.

The genes are TRBV3-1 (or the pseudogene TRBV3-2) and TRBJ2-1, with 8 bases lining up with TRBD2. Germline CDR1 LGHDT, CDR2 YNNKEL (reference sequence). The CDR3 runs to 14 residues. The J segment lost 6 bases and the V segment lost 2 bases, leaving 3 bases of the junction unmatched. The CDR3 DNA reads as TGTGCCAGCAGCCAACGACTAGCGAGCAATGAGCAGTTCTTC. Residues: CASSQRLASNEQFF.

This chain links TRBV19 with TRBJ2-4, with 11 bases fitting TRBD1. With V trimmed by 6 bases and J by 9 bases, 13 bases remained unmatched. The V gene's germline CDR1 is LNHDA and CDR2 SQIVND (reference sequence). The CDR3 has 16 amino acids. For the CDR3, the DNA is TGTGCCAGTAGCCCCTCTTGGACAGGGGGCGCGGGCATTCAGTACTTC. Protein sequence: CASSPSWTGGAGIQYF.

The chain is built from TRBV28 and TRBJ1-5; 10 nucleotides agree with TRBD1. Germline CDR1 and CDR2: MDHEN and SYDVKM. The CDR3 spans 17 residues. J gave up 1 base and V 8 bases, and 11 bases lay outside the gene matches. CDR3 loop: CASRGQGGLVSNQPQHF. The CDR3 nucleotides read TGTGCCAGCCGCGGACAGGGGGGTTTGGTGAGCAATCAGCCCCAGCATTTT.

This CDR3 reads CASRPIQGLRTDTQYF. Written as DNA, the CDR3 is TGCGCCAGCAGACCGATCCAGGGGTTACGCACAGATACGCAGTATTTT. The chain joins TRBV23-1 to TRBJ2-3, with D possibly TRBD1 on 6 matching bases. TRBV23-1 is noted as an ORF with a role that remains uncertain. Between the trimmed V and J ends, which lost 6 bases and 1 base, there was a span of 17 bases. The CDR3 sequence is 16 residues long.

V usage is TRBV18 and J usage is TRBJ2-1, with TRBD2 identical over 9 bases. The CDR3 covers 17 residues. V was pared by 3 bases and J by 7 bases, with 13 bases of the junction left unmatched. Germline CDR1 is KGHSH and CDR2 is LQKENI. The CDR3 bases are TGTGCCAGCTCACCCCAAGGACTAGCGTTTCCTAAGAATGAGCAGTTCTTC. It yields the protein CASSPQGLAFPKNEQFF. Complete variable domain (other parts from reference TRBV18 and TRBJ2-1): NAGVMQNPRHLVRRRGQEARLRCSPMKGHSHVYWYRQLPEEGLKFMVYLQKENIIDESGMPKERFSAEFPKEGPSILRIQQVVRGDSAAYFCASSPQGLAFPKNEQFFGPGTRLTVL.

The chain couples TRBV5-5 to TRBJ2-3, with TRBD2 matching 8 bases. CDR3 length: 14 amino acids. Germline V gene data show CDR1 as SGHKS and CDR2 as YYEKEE (reference sequence). For the CDR3, the DNA is TGTGCAACGGGAGGGGTTTCTAGCACAGATACGCAGTATTTT. Its protein product is CATGGVSSTDTQYF.

In this sample, this clone turned up a few times. The chain links TRBV20-1 to TRBJ2-7; D perhaps matches TRBD1 (6 bases). The CDR3 has 13 residues. Between the trimmed V and J ends, which lost 3 bases and 0 bases, there was a span of 9 bases. The V gene's germline CDR1 is DFQATT and CDR2 SNEGSKA (reference sequence). CDR3 amino acids: CSASGDISYEQYF. The CDR3 nucleotides read TGCAGTGCTAGTGGGGACATCTCCTACGAGCAGTACTTC.